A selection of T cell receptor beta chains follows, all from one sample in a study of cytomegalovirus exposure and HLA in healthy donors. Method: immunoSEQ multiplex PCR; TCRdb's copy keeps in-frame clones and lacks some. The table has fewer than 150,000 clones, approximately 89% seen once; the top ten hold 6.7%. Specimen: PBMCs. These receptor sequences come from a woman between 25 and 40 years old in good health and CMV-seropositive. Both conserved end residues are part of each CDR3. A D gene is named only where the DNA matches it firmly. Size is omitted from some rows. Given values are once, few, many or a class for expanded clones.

CDR3 protein: CAWSITGGTGEQFF; CDR3 DNA: TGTGCCTGGAGTATAACAGGGGGGACGGGTGAGCAGTTCTTC; V gene: TRBV30; clone size: few; J gene: TRBJ2-1; D gene: TRBD1
CDR3 protein: CASEAGGGANTEAFF; CDR3 DNA: TGTGCCAGCGAGGCTGGAGGGGGCGCGAACACTGAAGCTTTCTTT; V gene: TRBV28; clone size: NA; J gene: TRBJ1-1; D gene: TRBD1
CDR3 protein: CASSLGGSGWQYF; CDR3 DNA: TGTGCCAGCAGCTTAGGAGGGTCAGGATGGCAGTACTTC; V gene: TRBV11-3; clone size: once; J gene: TRBJ2-7; D gene: NA
CDR3 protein: CASSLHGAVTEAFF; CDR3 DNA: TGTGCCAGCAGTTTACATGGCGCGGTCACTGAAGCTTTCTTT; V gene: TRBV28; clone size: NA; J gene: TRBJ1-1; D gene: NA
CDR3 protein: CASSEAQGKTYEQYF; CDR3 DNA: TGTGCCAGCAGTGAAGCCCAGGGAAAGACCTACGAGCAGTACTTC; V gene: TRBV6-1; clone size: once; J gene: TRBJ2-7; D gene: NA
CDR3 protein: CASSLGGGNTEAFF; CDR3 DNA: TGTGCCAGCAGCTTAGGAGGGGGGAACACTGAAGCTTTCTTT; V gene: TRBV7-9; clone size: NA; J gene: TRBJ1-1; D gene: NA
CDR3 protein: CASSLVATTSGGETQYF; CDR3 DNA: TGTGCCAGCAGTTTAGTCGCCACGACTAGCGGGGGAGAGACCCAGTACTTC; V gene: TRBV28; clone size: NA; J gene: TRBJ2-5; D gene: TRBD2
CDR3 protein: CASSREAGGYNEQFF; CDR3 DNA: TGTGCCAGCAGCCGAGAAGCGGGAGGGTACAATGAGCAGTTCTTC; V gene: TRBV6-4; clone size: once; J gene: TRBJ2-1; D gene: TRBD2
CDR3 protein: CASSPASGTNTGELFF; CDR3 DNA: TGTGCCAGCAGCCCCGCCTCCGGGACGAACACCGGGGAGCTGTTTTTT; V gene: TRBV5-6; clone size: NA; J gene: TRBJ2-2; D gene: NA
CDR3 protein: CASSGGGSSYEQYF; CDR3 DNA: TGTGCCAGCAGTGGTGGTGGCTCTTCCTACGAGCAGTACTTC; V gene: TRBV6-1; clone size: NA; J gene: TRBJ2-7; D gene: NA
CDR3 protein: CASSGEGARGGVETQYF; CDR3 DNA: TGTGCCAGCAGCGGAGAGGGTGCCCGAGGAGGTGTAGAGACCCAGTACTTC; V gene: TRBV4-2; clone size: few; J gene: TRBJ2-5; D gene: NA
CDR3 protein: CASSQATSGFYEQYF; CDR3 DNA: TGTGCCAGCAGCCAGGCGACTAGCGGCTTCTACGAGCAGTACTTC; V gene: TRBV4-2; clone size: NA; J gene: TRBJ2-7; D gene: TRBD2
CDR3 protein: CASSPWRHANTGELFF; CDR3 DNA: TGTGCCAGCTCACCATGGCGGCATGCCAACACCGGGGAGCTGTTTTTT; V gene: TRBV18; clone size: NA; J gene: TRBJ2-2; D gene: NA
CDR3 protein: CASSRLGGELFF; CDR3 DNA: TGTGCCAGCAGTCGACTTGGAGGGGAGCTGTTTTTT; V gene: TRBV28; clone size: NA; J gene: TRBJ2-2; D gene: NA
CDR3 protein: CASRGQGWTPLHF; CDR3 DNA: TGTGCCAGTAGGGGTCAGGGGTGGACACCCCTCCACTTT; V gene: TRBV19; clone size: NA; J gene: TRBJ1-6; D gene: NA
CDR3 protein: CASSEEGRDNQPQHF; CDR3 DNA: TGTGCCAGCAGCGAGGAGGGCAGGGACAATCAGCCCCAGCATTTT; V gene: TRBV9; clone size: few; J gene: TRBJ1-5; D gene: NA
CDR3 protein: CASSVRDTSYEQYF; CDR3 DNA: TGTGCCAGCAGTGTTAGGGACACCTCCTACGAGCAGTACTTC; V gene: TRBV6-1; clone size: once; J gene: TRBJ2-7; D gene: NA
CDR3 protein: CASSLGGAGELFF; CDR3 DNA: TGTGCCAGCTCTCTCGGGGGGGCCGGGGAGCTGTTTTTT; V gene: TRBV9; clone size: NA; J gene: TRBJ2-2; D gene: TRBD2
CDR3 protein: CASSFGTGSYNEQFF; CDR3 DNA: TGTGCCAGCAGTTTCGGGACAGGTTCCTACAATGAGCAGTTCTTC; V gene: TRBV27; clone size: NA; J gene: TRBJ2-1; D gene: TRBD1
CDR3 protein: CASSSWTGVPYGYTF; CDR3 DNA: TGTGCCAGCAGTTCCTGGACAGGGGTCCCCTATGGCTACACCTTC; V gene: TRBV27; clone size: NA; J gene: TRBJ1-2; D gene: TRBD1
CDR3 protein: CASSEAQVSPEQYF; CDR3 DNA: TGTGCCAGCAGTGAAGCTCAGGTCTCCCCCGAGCAGTACTTC; V gene: TRBV2; clone size: once; J gene: TRBJ2-7; D gene: NA
CDR3 protein: CASNPGQTYGYTF; CDR3 DNA: TGCGCCAGCAACCCCGGACAGACCTATGGCTACACCTTC; V gene: TRBV5-1; clone size: NA; J gene: TRBJ1-2; D gene: NA
CDR3 protein: CASSLGGGETQYF; CDR3 DNA: TGTGCCAGCAGCTTGGGGGGGGGAGAGACCCAGTACTTC; V gene: TRBV5-8; clone size: NA; J gene: TRBJ2-5; D gene: TRBD2
CDR3 protein: CASRQAVGSYGYTF; CDR3 DNA: TGCGCCAGCAGGCAGGCAGTCGGGAGCTATGGCTACACCTTC; V gene: TRBV4-1; clone size: NA; J gene: TRBJ1-2; D gene: NA
CDR3 protein: CASSSESLSRSQYF; CDR3 DNA: TGTGCCAGCAGTAGTGAGTCCCTAAGCCGTTCGCAGTATTTT; V gene: TRBV28; clone size: NA; J gene: TRBJ2-3; D gene: NA
CDR3 protein: CASSSTMVRGRGGYTF; CDR3 DNA: TGTGCCAGCAGTTCTACAATGGTGCGGGGGCGCGGGGGCTACACCTTC; V gene: TRBV28; clone size: few; J gene: TRBJ1-2; D gene: NA
CDR3 protein: CASSLRGAGYTEAFF; CDR3 DNA: TGTGCCAGCAGCTTGCGGGGGGCGGGTTACACTGAAGCTTTCTTT; V gene: TRBV5-4; clone size: NA; J gene: TRBJ1-1; D gene: NA